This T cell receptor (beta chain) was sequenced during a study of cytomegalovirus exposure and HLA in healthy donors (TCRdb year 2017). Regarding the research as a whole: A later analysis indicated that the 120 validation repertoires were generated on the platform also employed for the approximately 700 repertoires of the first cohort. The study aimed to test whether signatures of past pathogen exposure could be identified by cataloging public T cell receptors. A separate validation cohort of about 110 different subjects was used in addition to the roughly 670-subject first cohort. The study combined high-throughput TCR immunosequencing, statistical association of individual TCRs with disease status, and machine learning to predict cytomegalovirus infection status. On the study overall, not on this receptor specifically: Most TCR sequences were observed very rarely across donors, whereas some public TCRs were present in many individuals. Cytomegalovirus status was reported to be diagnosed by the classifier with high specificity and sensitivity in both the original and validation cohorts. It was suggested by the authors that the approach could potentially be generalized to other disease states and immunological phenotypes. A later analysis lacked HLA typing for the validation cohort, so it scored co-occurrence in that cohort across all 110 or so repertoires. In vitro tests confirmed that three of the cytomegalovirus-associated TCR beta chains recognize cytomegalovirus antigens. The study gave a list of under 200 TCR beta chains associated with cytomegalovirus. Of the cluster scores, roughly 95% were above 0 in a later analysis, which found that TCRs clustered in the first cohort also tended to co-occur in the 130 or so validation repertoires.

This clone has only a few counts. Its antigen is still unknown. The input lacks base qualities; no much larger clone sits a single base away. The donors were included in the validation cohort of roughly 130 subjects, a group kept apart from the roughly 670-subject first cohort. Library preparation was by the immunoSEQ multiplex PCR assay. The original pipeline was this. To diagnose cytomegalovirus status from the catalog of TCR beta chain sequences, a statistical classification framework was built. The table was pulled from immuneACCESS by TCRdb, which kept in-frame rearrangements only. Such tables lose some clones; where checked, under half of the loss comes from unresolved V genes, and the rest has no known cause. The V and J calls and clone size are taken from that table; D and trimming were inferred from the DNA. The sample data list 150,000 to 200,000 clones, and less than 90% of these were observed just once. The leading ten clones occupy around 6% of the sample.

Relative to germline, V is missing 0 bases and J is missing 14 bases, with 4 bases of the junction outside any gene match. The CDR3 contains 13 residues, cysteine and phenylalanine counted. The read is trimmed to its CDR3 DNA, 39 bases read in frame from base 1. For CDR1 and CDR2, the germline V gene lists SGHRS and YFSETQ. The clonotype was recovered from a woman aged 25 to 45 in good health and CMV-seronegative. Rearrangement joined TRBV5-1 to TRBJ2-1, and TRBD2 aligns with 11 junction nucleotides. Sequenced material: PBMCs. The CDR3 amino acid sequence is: CASSLEGTSGKFF. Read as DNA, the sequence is TGCGCCAGCAGCTTGGAGGGGACTAGCGGAAAGTTCTTC.